This is a list of T cell receptor beta chains from one sample in a study of blood T cell repertoires in COVID-19. Clones were read by immunoSEQ multiplex PCR, and TCRdb kept only the in-frame ones, dropping some. The sample lists around 400,000 clones, more than 70% occurring once. The sample consisted of peripheral blood. Source of these receptors: a woman aged 55-75 years with COVID-19, enrolled during active disease. The CDR3 runs from the conserved cysteine through the conserved F or W.

j_call	v_call	cdr3_aa
TRBJ2-7	TRBV11-3	CASSLGLHNEQYF
TRBJ2-3	TRBV11-1	CASSLGGSTDTQYF
TRBJ1-1	TRBV19	CASSLRTGGRNTEAFF
TRBJ2-7	TRBV7-8	CASSFQYEQYF
TRBJ2-3	TRBV19	CASSVTGQGGGDTQYF
TRBJ1-2	TRBV28	CASRVTGNYNYGYTF
TRBJ2-2	TRBV6-5	CASWSTGKTGELFF
TRBJ2-1	TRBV9	CASSVRGVDEQFF
TRBJ1-5	TRBV5-8	CASSLDGGDRGLSFNQPQHF
TRBJ2-3	TRBV29-1	CSVEGQTTDTQYF
TRBJ1-5	TRBV5-1	CASSLGSNQPQHF
TRBJ1-1	TRBV18	CASSPTLTGTPEAFF
TRBJ2-7	TRBV5-1	CASSLQGFSYEQYF
TRBJ2-5	TRBV7-8	CASSPLETQYF
TRBJ2-5	TRBV19	CASRDGTGGPETQYF
TRBJ1-2	TRBV24-1	CATSRGNGYTF
TRBJ2-1	TRBV18	CASSPNLGQRGGLNEQFF
TRBJ1-1	TRBV5-1	CASSPGQPNTEAFF
TRBJ1-1	TRBV2	CASSPPLVAFF
TRBJ1-6	TRBV6-5	CASFPSGGYSPLHF
TRBJ1-1	TRBV7-3	CASSLTFAGTEAFF
TRBJ1-1	TRBV9	CASSAPQGANTEAFF
TRBJ2-7	TRBV6-6	CASSSRTGAYEQYF
TRBJ1-4	TRBV9	CASSVTGQGNEKLFF
TRBJ1-2	TRBV6-2/TRBV6-3	CASSTGGQYELDGYTF
TRBJ2-1	TRBV4-2	CASTLESGTSGYNEQFF
TRBJ2-3	TRBV5-1	CASSPSGGAADTQYF
TRBJ1-5	TRBV7-6	CASSLDRNQPQHF
TRBJ1-6	TRBV5-4	CASSLLQGNSPLHF
TRBJ1-1	TRBV28	CASSSPRTGANTEAFF
TRBJ1-4	TRBV6-2/TRBV6-3	CASSYSGQGPKKLFF
TRBJ1-1	TRBV25-1	CASRKRESEAFF
TRBJ2-2	TRBV11-3	CASSFHSPNTGELFF
TRBJ1-2	TRBV12-3/TRBV12-4	CASSFADYGYTF
TRBJ1-5	TRBV18	CASSPAWTGGGYSNQPQHF
TRBJ1-6	TRBV7-6	CASSFTGSSYNSPLHF
TRBJ1-2	TRBV3-1/TRBV3-2	CASRLIRGVGGYTF
TRBJ1-2	TRBV27	CASRGDRVYGYTF
TRBJ2-3	TRBV6-5	CASERGGQSDTQYF
TRBJ2-2	TRBV24-1	CATSRQGVTTGELFF
TRBJ2-3	TRBV6-5	CASKTGGSTDTQYF
TRBJ2-1	TRBV5-1	CASSLVGRGLNEQFF
TRBJ2-7	TRBV29-1	CSVLTAGQKSYEQYF
TRBJ2-3	TRBV19	CASSIPRSSTDTQYF
TRBJ2-7	TRBV3-1/TRBV3-2	CASTEGQTYEQYF
TRBJ2-3	TRBV6-1	CASSELSFGQGGTDTQYF
TRBJ1-4	TRBV9	CASSVTGSEKLFF
TRBJ1-5	TRBV10-3	CAIRGTDNQPQHF
TRBJ2-7	TRBV13	CASSMTGTSGLREQYF
TRBJ2-6	TRBV28	CASSLLTGGAGANVLTF
TRBJ1-3	TRBV19	CASSLRLNPGGTIYF
TRBJ2-7	TRBV30	CAWTKPGSPFGYEQYF
TRBJ1-2	TRBV2	CASKFRVNYGYTF
TRBJ1-1	TRBV2	CASRGTAQSTEAFF
TRBJ1-4	TRBV12-3/TRBV12-4	CASAGEREKLFF